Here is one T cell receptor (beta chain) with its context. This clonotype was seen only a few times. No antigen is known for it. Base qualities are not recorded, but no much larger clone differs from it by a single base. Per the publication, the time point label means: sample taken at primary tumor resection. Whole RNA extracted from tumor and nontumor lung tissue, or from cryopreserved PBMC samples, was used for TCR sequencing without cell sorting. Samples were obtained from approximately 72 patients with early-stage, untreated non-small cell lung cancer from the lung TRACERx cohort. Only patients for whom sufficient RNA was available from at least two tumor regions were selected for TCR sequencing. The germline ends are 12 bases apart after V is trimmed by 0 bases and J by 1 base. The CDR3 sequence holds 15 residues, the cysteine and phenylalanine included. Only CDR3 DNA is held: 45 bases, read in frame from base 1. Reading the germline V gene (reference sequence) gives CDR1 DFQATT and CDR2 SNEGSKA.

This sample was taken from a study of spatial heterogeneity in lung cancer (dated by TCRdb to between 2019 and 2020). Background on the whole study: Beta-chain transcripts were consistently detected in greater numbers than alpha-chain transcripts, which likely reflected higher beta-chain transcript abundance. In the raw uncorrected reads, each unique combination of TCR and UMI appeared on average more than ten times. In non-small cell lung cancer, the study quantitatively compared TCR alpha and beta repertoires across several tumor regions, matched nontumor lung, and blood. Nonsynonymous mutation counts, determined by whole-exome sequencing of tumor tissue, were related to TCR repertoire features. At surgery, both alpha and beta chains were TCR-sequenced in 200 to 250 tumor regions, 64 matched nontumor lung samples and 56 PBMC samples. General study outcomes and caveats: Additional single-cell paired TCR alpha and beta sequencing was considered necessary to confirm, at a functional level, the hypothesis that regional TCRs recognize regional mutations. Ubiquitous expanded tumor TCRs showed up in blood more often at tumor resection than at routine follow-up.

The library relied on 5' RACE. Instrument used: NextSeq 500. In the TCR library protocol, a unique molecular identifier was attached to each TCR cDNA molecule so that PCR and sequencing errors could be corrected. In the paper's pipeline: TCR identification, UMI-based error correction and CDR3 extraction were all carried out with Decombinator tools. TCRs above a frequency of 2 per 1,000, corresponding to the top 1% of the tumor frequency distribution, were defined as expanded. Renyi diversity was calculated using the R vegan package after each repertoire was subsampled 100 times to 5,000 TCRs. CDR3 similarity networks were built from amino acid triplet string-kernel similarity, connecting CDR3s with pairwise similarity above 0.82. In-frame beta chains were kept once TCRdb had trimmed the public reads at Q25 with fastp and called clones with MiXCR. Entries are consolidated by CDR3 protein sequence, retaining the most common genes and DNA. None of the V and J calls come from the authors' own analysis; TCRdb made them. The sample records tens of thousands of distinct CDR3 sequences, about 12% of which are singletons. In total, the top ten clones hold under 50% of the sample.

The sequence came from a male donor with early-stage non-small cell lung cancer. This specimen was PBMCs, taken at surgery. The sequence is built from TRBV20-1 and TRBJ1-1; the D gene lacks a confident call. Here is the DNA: TGCAGTGCTAGAGATCTTACAGAGCCGAACACTGAAGCTTTCTTT. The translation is CSARDLTEPNTEAFF.